This T cell receptor beta chain emerged from a study of control samples from healthy donors and cancer patients (dated by TCRdb to 2018 to 2021). Remarks on this clone: The antigen it recognizes is unknown. Base qualities are not recorded, but no much larger clone differs from it by a single base.

Library construction relied on the immunoSEQ multiplex PCR assay. TCRdb mirrors the immuneACCESS table, restricted to in-frame sequences. Some clones are absent from its copies; in checked studies, under half trace to an unresolved V gene, and the reason for the others is unknown. The sample table shows 130,000 to 150,000 clones, and approximately 92% are seen once. Together, the top ten hold around 11% of the sample. CDR1 and CDR2, looked up from the germline V gene, are SGHRS and YFSETQ. The CDR3, cysteine through phenylalanine, is 13 amino acids long. Of the read, only the CDR3 DNA is kept; its 39 bases are in frame from base 1. A distance of 11 bases separates the germline ends of V and J, which lose 7 bases and 3 bases respectively.

The clonotype originates from a man aged 30 to 45 in good health. The V and J segments used are TRBV5-1 and TRBJ2-1; the D region may be TRBD1 or TRBD2, each matching 6 bases equally. Input material: blood. The CDR3 sequence is CASAGQSYNEQFF. The DNA sequence follows: TGCGCCAGCGCGGGACAAAGCTACAATGAGCAGTTCTTC.